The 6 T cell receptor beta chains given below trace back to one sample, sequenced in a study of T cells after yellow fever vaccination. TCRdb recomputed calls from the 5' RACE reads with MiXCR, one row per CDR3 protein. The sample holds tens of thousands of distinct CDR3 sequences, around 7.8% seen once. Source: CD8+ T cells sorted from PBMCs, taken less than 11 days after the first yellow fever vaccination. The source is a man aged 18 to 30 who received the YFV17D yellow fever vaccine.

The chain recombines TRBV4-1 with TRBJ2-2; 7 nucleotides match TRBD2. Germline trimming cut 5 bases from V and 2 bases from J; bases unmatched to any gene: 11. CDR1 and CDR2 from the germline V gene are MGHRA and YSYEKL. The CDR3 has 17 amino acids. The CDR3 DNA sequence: TGCGCCAGCAGCTCACCCTGGGGGGGGTCTAACACCGGGGAGCTGTTTTTT. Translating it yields CASSSPWGGSNTGELFF.

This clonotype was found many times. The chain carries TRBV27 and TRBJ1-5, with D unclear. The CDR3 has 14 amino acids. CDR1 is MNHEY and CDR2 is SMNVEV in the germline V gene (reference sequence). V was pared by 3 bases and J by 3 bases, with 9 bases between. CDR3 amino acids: CASSFYGANQPQHF. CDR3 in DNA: TGTGCCAGCAGTTTTTATGGAGCCAATCAGCCCCAGCATTTT.

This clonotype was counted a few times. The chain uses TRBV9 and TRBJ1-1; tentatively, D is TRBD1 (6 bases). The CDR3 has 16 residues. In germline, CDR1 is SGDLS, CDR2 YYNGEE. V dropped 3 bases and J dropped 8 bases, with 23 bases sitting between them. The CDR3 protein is CASSAQPNRAPLEAFF. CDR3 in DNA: TGTGCCAGCAGCGCCCAACCCAACAGGGCACCCTTGGAAGCTTTCTTT.

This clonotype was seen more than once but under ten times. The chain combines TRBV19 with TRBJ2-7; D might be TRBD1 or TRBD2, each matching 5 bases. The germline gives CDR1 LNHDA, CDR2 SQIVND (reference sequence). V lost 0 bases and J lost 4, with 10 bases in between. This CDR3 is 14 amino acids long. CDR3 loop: CASSIDRDEYEQYF. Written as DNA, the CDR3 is TGTGCCAGTAGTATAGATCGGGACGAGTACGAGCAGTACTTC.

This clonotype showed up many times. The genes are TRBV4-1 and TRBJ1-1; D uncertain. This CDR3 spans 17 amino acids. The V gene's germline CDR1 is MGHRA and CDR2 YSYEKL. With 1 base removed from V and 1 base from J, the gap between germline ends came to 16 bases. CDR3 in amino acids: CASSQVGPRLPNTEAFF. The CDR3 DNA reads TGCGCCAGCAGCCAAGTGGGCCCACGATTACCGAACACTGAAGCTTTCTTT.

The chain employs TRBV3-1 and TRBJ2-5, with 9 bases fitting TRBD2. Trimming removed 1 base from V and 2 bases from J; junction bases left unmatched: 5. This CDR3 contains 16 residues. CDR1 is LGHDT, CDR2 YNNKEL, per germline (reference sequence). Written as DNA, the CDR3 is TGTGCCAGCAGCCAAGTAGCAAGCGGGGGGCAAGAGACCCAGTACTTC. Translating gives CASSQVASGGQETQYF.